This T cell receptor (beta chain) comes out of a study of blood T cells in healthy people across ages. The CDR3 is 16 residues long. Trimming took 0 bases from V and 0 from J; bases not matched to a gene: 6. Germline values: CDR1 DFQATT, CDR2 SNEGSKA (reference sequence). It was with a sample-barcoded 5' primer and a J-beta primer mix that a second PCR of roughly 6 to 11 cycles was run. One entry per CDR3 protein, called by TCRdb with MiXCR from the 5' RACE reads. The sample has around 650,000 distinct CDR3 sequences, 40% to 50% seen once; the top ten hold around 32%. Staff drew ten milliliters of peripheral blood from each donor.

The TCR sequence derives from a man older than 75 in good health. Specimen: blood. This chain connects TRBV20-1 to TRBJ2-3; 7 nucleotides align to TRBD2. CDR3 loop: CSARDFGGGSTDTQYF. The DNA for the CDR3 is TGCAGTGCTAGAGATTTTGGGGGGGGGAGCACAGATACGCAGTATTTT.